This T cell receptor beta chain was identified during a study of blood T cells in healthy people across ages (dated by TCRdb to about 2015). Notes on the research overall: In model experiments, roughly one uniquely barcoded TCR beta cDNA molecule per two T cells was captured by template switching. Four age groups were formed from the donors: young (average 16 years), middle-aged (approximately 39), aged (approximately 60) and long-lived (approximately 80). To avoid experimental bias, donors of different ages were randomly spread across the sequencing lanes. The study analyzed two additional independent replicas of 1 million unique cDNA reads from the same blood draw for two donors, one aged 18 to 30 and one aged 80 or older. Age-related changes in TCR beta repertoire diversity were measured in the study by deep sequencing normalized with unique cDNA molecular identifiers. What the study reported, not specific to this receptor: Because donor CMV infection status was unknown, age-related changes in expanded clonotypes were potentially confounded. There was a strong correlation between observed TCR beta diversity and the percentage of naive T cells measured by flow cytometry. Bulk unsorted PBMC profiling prevented conclusive comparison of naive and antigen-experienced compartments. As age increased, observed TCR beta diversity per million T cells dropped in a roughly linear way, and a significant reduction was already evident by age 40. Compared with the aged group, more naive CD4+ T cells, fewer expanded clones and increased TCR diversity were shown by the long-lived group, suggesting age selection. Estimates of total diversity from one million sequenced T cells were regarded as lower bounds and underestimates.

The donors were a few dozen Caucasian individuals from Russia, aged roughly 6 to 90 years, who were systemically healthy. Each donor gave 8 to 10 milliliters of peripheral blood, collected into EDTA-treated Vacutainer tubes. PBMCs were isolated by Ficoll-Paque density-gradient centrifugation, with at least 7 million obtained per sample. Trizol reagent was used to extract total RNA from PBMCs, with at least 5.5 micrograms per sample. Naive CD45RAhigh/CD27high T cell percentages were measured by flow cytometry on a PBMC aliquot from every donor. Reading the germline V gene gives CDR1 SNHLY and CDR2 FYNNEI. The V and J ends are trimmed by 3 bases and 9 bases, leaving 14 bases between them. There are 14 amino acids in the CDR3, from cysteine to phenylalanine inclusive. Solely the CDR3 DNA is kept, with 42 bases framed from the first base. Points on this clonotype: Its antigen remains unidentified. No base quality values were provided; no much bigger clone lies one nucleotide off.

Library method: 5' RACE. Sequenced using an Illumina HiSeq 2500. A second 7 to 11 cycle PCR used a sample-barcoded 5' primer and a J-beta primer mix. A template-switch 5' adaptor carrying 12 random nucleotides introduced a unique molecular identifier onto each TCR beta cDNA molecule. Each sample yielded at least 3 million CDR3-containing paired-end reads. All of the RNA was converted into first-strand cDNA using the Mint cDNA synthesis kit, with a TRBC-specific oligonucleotide serving as the primer. All cDNA was treated with uracil-DNA glycosylase and then went through a first 18-cycle PCR with the universal primers M1SS and BC2_uni_R. The study's own analysis went as follows. For normalization, 1 million high-quality reads were randomly selected from each sample, with every read carrying a distinct molecular identifier. Reads sharing molecular identifiers were discarded rather than binned into consensus sequences. MiTCR, with a Q25 quality threshold and the strictest error-elimination algorithm, was used for CDR3 identification, clonotype clustering and error correction. A nonparametric unseen species model using Euler transformation provided a lower-bound estimate of total TCR beta diversity. TCRdb itself trimmed the public reads at Q25 with fastp, ran MiXCR and retained productive beta chains. Rows are unified per CDR3 protein, each entry keeping the most common DNA and genes. These V and J calls originate from TCRdb's pipeline instead of the authors' own analysis. This sample has 600,000 to 800,000 distinct CDR3 sequences in its table, and approximately 52% of those were observed once. The top ten clones comprise 13% of the sample.

The clonotype comes from a woman older than 75 in good health. This sequence uses TRBV2 and TRBJ1-4; TRBD1 is possibly the D segment (5 matching bases). Material: blood. This receptor carries the CDR3 CASSDGGSWKKLFF. Here is the DNA: TGTGCCAGCAGTGACGGGGGATCGTGGAAAAAACTGTTTTTT.